The rows below give T cell receptor beta chains drawn from one sample of a study of CD8+ T cells in alopecia areata. TCRdb keeps only in-frame clones here, not all; method: immunoSEQ multiplex PCR. The sample consists of some 160,000 clones, approximately 65% of them appearing once. Sequencing used CD8+ T cells sorted from blood. These TCRs come from a human donor in good health. Each CDR3 is given with its conserved first and last residue. A D gene is named only where the DNA matches it firmly. Rows give clone size only sometimes, using once, few, many, or a class for an expanded clone.

D: NA; size: NA; V: TRBV4-1; J: TRBJ1-5; DNA: TGCGCCAGCAGCCAAGCGCCCCAGGGGAATCAGCCCCAGCATTTT; CDR3: CASSQAPQGNQPQHF
D: NA; size: NA; V: TRBV7-8; J: TRBJ2-1; DNA: TGTGCCAGCAGCTTTGGGCAGGGCATTGGTGAGCAGTTCTTC; CDR3: CASSFGQGIGEQFF
D: TRBD2; size: few; V: TRBV27; J: TRBJ2-5; DNA: TGTGCCAGCAGTCAATCGGGACTAGCGGGATATGTCCAAGAGACCCAGTACTTC; CDR3: CASSQSGLAGYVQETQYF
D: TRBD2; size: few; V: TRBV7-6; J: TRBJ2-5; DNA: TGTGCCAGCAGCTTAACGGGAGGGAACCAAGAGACCCAGTACTTC; CDR3: CASSLTGGNQETQYF
D: NA; size: few; V: TRBV19; J: TRBJ2-1; DNA: TGTGCCAGTAGTGGCCCTTTCAATGAGCAGTTCTTC; CDR3: CASSGPFNEQFF
D: NA; size: NA; V: TRBV6-4; J: TRBJ2-3; DNA: TGTGCCAGCAGTCGCGCCGGGAGTCCAGATACGCAGTATTTT; CDR3: CASSRAGSPDTQYF
D: NA; size: NA; V: TRBV2; J: TRBJ2-1; DNA: TGTGCCAGCAGTGACCACCGCAACAATGAGCAGTTCTTC; CDR3: CASSDHRNNEQFF
D: NA; size: few; V: TRBV21-1; J: TRBJ1-3; DNA: NA; CDR3: CASSKAPGKFGSGNTIYF
D: NA; size: NA; V: TRBV4-1; J: TRBJ2-5; DNA: TGCGCCAGCAGCCAAGAACGTAAGGGTCAAGAGACCCAGTACTTC; CDR3: CASSQERKGQETQYF
D: NA; size: NA; V: TRBV25-1; J: TRBJ1-2; DNA: TGTGCCAGCCACTCAGGATCTCAAGGCTACACCTTC; CDR3: CASHSGSQGYTF
D: NA; size: NA; V: TRBV9; J: TRBJ1-4; DNA: TGTGCCAGCAGCGTAGGCGGTAATGAAAAACTGTTTTTT; CDR3: CASSVGGNEKLFF
D: TRBD2; size: NA; V: TRBV30; J: TRBJ2-7; DNA: TGTGCCTGGAGGGAAAGACTAGCGGGAGCCTACGAGCAGTACTTC; CDR3: CAWRERLAGAYEQYF
D: NA; size: few; V: TRBV5-6; J: TRBJ2-2; DNA: TGTGCCAGCAGCTTGCGACAGGAAATTGGCGGGGAGCTGTTTTTT; CDR3: CASSLRQEIGGELFF
D: NA; size: NA; V: TRBV4-1; J: TRBJ1-2; DNA: TGCGCCAGCAGCCAGGTTCAGACAGGCATCTATGGCTACACCTTC; CDR3: CASSQVQTGIYGYTF
D: NA; size: NA; V: TRBV9; J: TRBJ2-1; DNA: TGTGCCAGCAGCGAACCCGGAATGTCCTACAATGAGCAGTTCTTC; CDR3: CASSEPGMSYNEQFF
D: NA; size: NA; V: TRBV6-5; J: TRBJ2-2; DNA: TGTGCCAGCAGTTACTCTGGGACACTAGGTACCGGGGAGCTGTTTTTT; CDR3: CASSYSGTLGTGELFF
D: TRBD1; size: NA; V: TRBV7-9; J: TRBJ2-7; DNA: TGTGCCAGCAGCCGGACAGGGGGCGCGGGCGAGCAGTACTTC; CDR3: CASSRTGGAGEQYF
D: NA; size: NA; V: TRBV29-1; J: TRBJ1-1; DNA: TGCAGCATTTACGGGACTCCGGAAGAAACTGAAGCTTTCTTT; CDR3: CSIYGTPEETEAFF
D: NA; size: NA; V: TRBV29-1; J: TRBJ1-2; DNA: TGCAGCGTTGAGGGACGGGGGCCTATTCGCTACACCTTC; CDR3: CSVEGRGPIRYTF
D: TRBD2; size: NA; V: TRBV4-1; J: TRBJ2-7; DNA: TGCGCCAGCAGCCACGGGACTAGCGGTTACGAGCAGTACTTC; CDR3: CASSHGTSGYEQYF
D: TRBD2; size: NA; V: TRBV9; J: TRBJ2-1; DNA: TGTGCCAGCAGCCCTCTAGCGGTTTCCTACAATGAGCAGTTCTTC; CDR3: CASSPLAVSYNEQFF
D: NA; size: NA; V: TRBV7-2; J: TRBJ2-7; DNA: TGTGCCAGCAGCCTTGGAGGGGGGCCGCGTGAGCAGTACTTC; CDR3: CASSLGGGPREQYF
D: NA; size: few; V: TRBV6-1; J: TRBJ2-1; DNA: TGTGCCAGCAGTGAATTTGCGGGGAGCTCCTACAATGAGCAGTTCTTC; CDR3: CASSEFAGSSYNEQFF
D: NA; size: NA; V: TRBV9; J: TRBJ1-2; DNA: TGTGCCAGCAGCCCGGGAGAAGCTAACTATGGCTACACCTTC; CDR3: CASSPGEANYGYTF
D: NA; size: NA; V: TRBV4-1; J: TRBJ2-5; DNA: TGCGCCAGCAGCCGGGAGTTGGCCCAGGAGACCCAGTACTTC; CDR3: CASSRELAQETQYF
D: TRBD2; size: NA; V: TRBV7-9; J: TRBJ2-1; DNA: TGTGCCAGCAGCTTAGTTCCTAGCGGGAGCAATGAGCAGTTCTTC; CDR3: CASSLVPSGSNEQFF
D: NA; size: NA; V: TRBV27; J: TRBJ2-7; DNA: TGTGCCACCTCGATCGAGCGGCTCCACGAGCAGTACTTC; CDR3: CATSIERLHEQYF